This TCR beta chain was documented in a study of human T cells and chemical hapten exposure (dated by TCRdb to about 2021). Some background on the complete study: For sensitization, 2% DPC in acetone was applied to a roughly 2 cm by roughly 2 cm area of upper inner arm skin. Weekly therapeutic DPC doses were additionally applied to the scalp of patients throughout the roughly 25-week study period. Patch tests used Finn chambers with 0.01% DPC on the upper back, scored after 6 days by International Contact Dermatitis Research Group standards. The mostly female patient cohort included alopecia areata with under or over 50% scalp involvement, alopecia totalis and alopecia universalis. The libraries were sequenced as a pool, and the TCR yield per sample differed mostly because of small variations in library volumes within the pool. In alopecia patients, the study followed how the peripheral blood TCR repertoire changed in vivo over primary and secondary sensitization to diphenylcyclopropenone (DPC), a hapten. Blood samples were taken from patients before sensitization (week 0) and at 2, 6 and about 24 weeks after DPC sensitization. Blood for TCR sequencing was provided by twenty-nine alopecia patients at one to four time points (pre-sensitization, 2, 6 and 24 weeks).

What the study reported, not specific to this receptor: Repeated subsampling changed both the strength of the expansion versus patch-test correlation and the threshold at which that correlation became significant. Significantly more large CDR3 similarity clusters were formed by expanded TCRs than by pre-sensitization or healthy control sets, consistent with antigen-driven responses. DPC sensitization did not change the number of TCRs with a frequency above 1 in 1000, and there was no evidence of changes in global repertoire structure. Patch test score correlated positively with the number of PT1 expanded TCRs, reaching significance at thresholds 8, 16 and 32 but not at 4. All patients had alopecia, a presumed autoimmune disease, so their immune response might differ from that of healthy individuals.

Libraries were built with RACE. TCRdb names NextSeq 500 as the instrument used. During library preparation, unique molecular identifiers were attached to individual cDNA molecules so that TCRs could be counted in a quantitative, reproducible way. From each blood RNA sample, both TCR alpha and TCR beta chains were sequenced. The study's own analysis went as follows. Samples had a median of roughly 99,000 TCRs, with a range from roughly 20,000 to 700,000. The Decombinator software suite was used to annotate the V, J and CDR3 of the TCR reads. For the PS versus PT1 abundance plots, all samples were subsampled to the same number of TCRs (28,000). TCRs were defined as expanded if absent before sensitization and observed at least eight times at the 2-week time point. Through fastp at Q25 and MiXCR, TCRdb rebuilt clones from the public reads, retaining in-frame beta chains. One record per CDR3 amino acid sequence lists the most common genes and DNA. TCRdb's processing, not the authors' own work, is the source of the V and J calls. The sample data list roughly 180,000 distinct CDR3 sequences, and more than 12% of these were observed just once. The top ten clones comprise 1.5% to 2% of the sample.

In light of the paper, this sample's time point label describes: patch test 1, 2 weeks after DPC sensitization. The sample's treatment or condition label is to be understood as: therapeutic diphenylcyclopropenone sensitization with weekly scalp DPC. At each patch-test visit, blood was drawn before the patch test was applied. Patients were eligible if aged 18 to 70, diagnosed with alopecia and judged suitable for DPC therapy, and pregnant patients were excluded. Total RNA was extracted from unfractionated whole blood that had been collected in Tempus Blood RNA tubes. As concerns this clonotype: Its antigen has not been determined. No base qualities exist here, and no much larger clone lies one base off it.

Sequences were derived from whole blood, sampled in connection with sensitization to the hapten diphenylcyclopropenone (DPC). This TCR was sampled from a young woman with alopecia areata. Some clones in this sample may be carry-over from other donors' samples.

This receptor has the CDR3 CASSPGQTVVGTEAFF. The DNA sequence follows: TGTGCCAGCTCGCCCGGACAGACGGTGGTGGGAACTGAAGCTTTCTTT. The chain was built from TRBV18 and TRBJ1-1, and possibly TRBD1, on 6 matching bases. A distance of 22 bases separates the germline ends of V and J, which lose 6 bases and 5 bases respectively. Reading the germline V gene gives CDR1 KGHSH and CDR2 LQKENI. Spanning cysteine to phenylalanine, the CDR3 consists of 16 amino acids. Left in the record is the CDR3 DNA by itself, 48 bases read in frame from the first base.